The sample holds a few counts of the clone carrying this TCR beta chain. Its antigen is still unknown. This record comes from a study of blood T cells in healthy people across ages. About the research overall: About one barcoded beta molecule was captured per two T cells (by template switching).

Findings and limits, study-wide: Samples with more naive T cells showed higher observed beta diversity.

Healthy Caucasian individuals from Russia aged roughly 6 to 90 served as donors. The V end lost 10 bases, the J end lost 10 bases, and 14 bases lay between the germline ends. This CDR3 comprises 11 residues. CDR1 is ENHRY and CDR2 is SYGVKD in the germline V gene. A J-beta primer mix and a sample-barcoded 5' primer were used in a second PCR of about 6 to 12 cycles. TCRdb reanalysed the 5' RACE reads using MiXCR and keeps one entry per CDR3 protein. The sample has about 780,000 distinct CDR3 sequences; around 62% are singletons. The chain couples TRBV10-3 to TRBJ2-1; D uncertain. The receptor's source is a young man in good health. Sequencing was performed on blood. CDR3 sequence (DNA): TGTGCCAGAACGAAGAATAGGGAGCAGTTCTTC. Protein product: CARTKNREQFF.